These T cell receptor beta chains were read from a single sample in a study of blood T cell repertoires in COVID-19. Sequencing used immunoSEQ multiplex PCR; TCRdb keeps in-frame clones, though not all of them. The sample carries about 190,000 clones, less than 80% recorded once. The sequenced material came from peripheral blood. Every receptor here comes from a woman aged 45-65 years with acute or convalescent COVID-19. Both conserved end residues are part of each CDR3. The D gene is left open where the match is weak. Clone size is given for some rows only: seen once, a few or many times, or a class if the clone is expanded.

abundance	j_gene	v_gene	d_gene	CDR3nt	CDR3aa
NA	TRBJ1-1	TRBV11-2	NA	TGTGCCAGCAGCCCCGATAGGGGGTCGGTCACTGAAGCTTTCTTT	CASSPDRGSVTEAFF
NA	TRBJ2-1	TRBV18	TRBD1	TGTGCCAGCTCACCAGGAAGACAGGGATCCTACAATGAGCAGTTCTTC	CASSPGRQGSYNEQFF
NA	TRBJ1-1	TRBV6-5	NA	TGTGCCAGCACCCCAAGGGGAGGGAGGGACACTGAAGCTTTCTTT	CASTPRGGRDTEAFF
NA	TRBJ1-2	TRBV30	TRBD1	TGTGCCTGGAGTCGGGACAGGGCTATAGGGGGCTACACCTTC	CAWSRDRAIGGYTF
NA	TRBJ1-4	TRBV6-5	NA	TGTGCCAGCCTAGAGGAGGGGTGGAATGAAAAACTGTTTTTT	CASLEEGWNEKLFF
NA	TRBJ2-3	TRBV2	NA	TGTGCCAGCACCGTGTCAGGGAGCACAGATACGCAGTATTTT	CASTVSGSTDTQYF
few	TRBJ2-5	TRBV7-2	TRBD1	TGTGCCAGCAGCTCCTCCCTGACAGGGGGTGGGACCCAGTACTTC	CASSSSLTGGGTQYF
NA	TRBJ1-1	TRBV4-3	NA	TGCGCCAGCAGCAGGGACTTGAACACTGAAGCTTTCTTT	CASSRDLNTEAFF
NA	TRBJ2-2	TRBV7-7	TRBD1	TGTGCTAGCAGCTCAACAGGGGGCGAGGTAACCGGGGAGCTGTTTTTT	CASSSTGGEVTGELFF
NA	TRBJ1-1	TRBV11-2	TRBD1	TGTGCCAGCAGTCAGGACAGGGTGTTCGCTGAAGCTTTCTTT	CASSQDRVFAEAFF
NA	TRBJ1-2	TRBV2	TRBD1	TGTGCCAGCAGGGAACAGGGGGCCCACTATGGCTACACCTTC	CASREQGAHYGYTF
NA	TRBJ2-6	TRBV27	NA	TGTGCCAGCAGTTACCGGGAGACTGGGGCCAACGTCCTGACTTTC	CASSYRETGANVLTF
NA	TRBJ1-2	TRBV7-2	NA	TGTGCCAGCAGCTTGTGGGGGCAGGGAGTAATTGGTGGCTACACCTTC	CASSLWGQGVIGGYTF
NA	TRBJ2-4	TRBV6-5	NA	TGTGCCAGCACTGGGGGCCGTGTGGACATTCAGTACTTC	CASTGGRVDIQYF
few	TRBJ2-2	TRBV7-8	TRBD2	TGTGCCAGCAGCTCGGGACTAGCGGGCCCCACGAACACCGGGGAGCTGTTTTTT	CASSSGLAGPTNTGELFF
NA	TRBJ2-3	TRBV5-5	TRBD1	TGTGCCAGCAGCTTGGTGACAGGGGGGGAAGGCACAGATACGCAGTATTTT	CASSLVTGGEGTDTQYF
NA	TRBJ1-4	TRBV7-8	NA	TGTGCCAGCAGCTTAGACAGGGCAACTAATGAAAAACTGTTTTTT	CASSLDRATNEKLFF
NA	TRBJ2-7	TRBV28	NA	TGTGCCAGCAGTTTAAGTGGCAGGGCTCCTTCCTACGAGCAGTACTTC	CASSLSGRAPSYEQYF
once	TRBJ2-3	TRBV25-1	NA	TGTGCCAGCAGTGTCACAGGCTCTAATACGCAGTATTTT	CASSVTGSNTQYF
few	TRBJ2-7	TRBV3-1/TRBV3-2	NA	TGTGCCAGCAGCCCCCCCCTTTCCTACGAGCAGTACTTC	CASSPPLSYEQYF
NA	TRBJ2-7	TRBV4-1	NA	TGCGCCAGCAGCCAAGGGGAGGGGGAAGCCTACGAGCAGTACTTC	CASSQGEGEAYEQYF
NA	TRBJ2-6	TRBV19	NA	TGTGCCAGTAGGCTACGGGGAACTGGGGCCAACGTCCTGACTTTC	CASRLRGTGANVLTF
NA	TRBJ1-5	TRBV6-1	NA	TGTGCCAGCAGTGAAATCCGGGGTCAGCCCCAGCATTTT	CASSEIRGQPQHF
NA	TRBJ2-4	TRBV19	TRBD2	TGTGCCAGTACCACAGCGGGGTTAAACATTCAGTACTTC	CASTTAGLNIQYF
NA	TRBJ1-4	TRBV28	NA	TGTGCCAGCAGTCTACGTCCCGAAAAACTGTTTTTT	CASSLRPEKLFF
NA	TRBJ2-5	TRBV7-2	NA	TGTGCCAGCAGCCCTCCCGAGTACCAAGAGACCCAGTACTTC	CASSPPEYQETQYF
NA	TRBJ1-3	TRBV30	NA	TGTGCCTGGGCTATATTCTCTGGAAACACCATATATTTT	CAWAIFSGNTIYF
NA	TRBJ2-1	TRBV7-9	TRBD1	TGTGCCAGCACCGGGGCCTGGGACAGGGCCTACAATGAGCAGTTCTTC	CASTGAWDRAYNEQFF
NA	TRBJ1-1	TRBV14	NA	TGTGCCAGCAGCCAAGACAAGGAGTTGACTGAAGCTTTCTTT	CASSQDKELTEAFF
NA	TRBJ1-2	TRBV19	NA	TGTGCCAGTTACGGTGATTCTCCTATGCGGGCCTTC	CASYGDSPMRAF
once	TRBJ2-7	TRBV5-5	NA	TGTGCCAGCAGCTTGGCGTACGAGCAGTACTTC	CASSLAYEQYF
NA	TRBJ2-7	TRBV28	TRBD2	TGTGCCAGCAGTCCCTTCGGAGCGGGGGGTCCCTACGAGCAGTACTTC	CASSPFGAGGPYEQYF
NA	TRBJ2-2	TRBV6-5	NA	TGTGCCAGCACCCCGCGGGGTGGCACCGGGGAGCTGTTTTTT	CASTPRGGTGELFF
NA	TRBJ2-3	TRBV29-1	NA	TGCAGCGTTGAACGGGGGAGAGGCACAGATACGCAGTATTTT	CSVERGRGTDTQYF
NA	TRBJ2-7	TRBV6-5	NA	TGTGCCAGCAGTTACGCGTATCGGGTAGACGAGCAGTACTTC	CASSYAYRVDEQYF
few	TRBJ2-2	TRBV9	TRBD2	TGTGCCAGCAGCATACTAGCGGGCAACACCGGGGAGCTGTTTTTT	CASSILAGNTGELFF
NA	TRBJ1-5	TRBV9	NA	TGTGCCAGCAGCGTAGGTTGGTCGGATCAGCCCCAGCATTTT	CASSVGWSDQPQHF
NA	TRBJ1-6	TRBV5-1	TRBD1	TGCGCCAGCAGCTTGGGAATGGGGACAGATTGGGATTCACCCCTCCACTTT	CASSLGMGTDWDSPLHF
NA	TRBJ2-7	TRBV28	TRBD1	TGTGCCAGCAGTCCCCCGGGACAGGGTGGATACGAGCAGTACTTC	CASSPPGQGGYEQYF
NA	TRBJ2-5	TRBV28	TRBD1	TGTGCCAGCACTCCGGCCGGGACAGGGGGTGAAGAGACCCAGTACTTC	CASTPAGTGGEETQYF
NA	TRBJ1-1	TRBV27	NA	TGTGCCAGCAGTTTAGGTAGGAGGGGTGAAGCTTTCTTT	CASSLGRRGEAFF
few	TRBJ2-7	TRBV27	TRBD1	TGTGCCAGCGCGGACAGGGGCAACGAGCAGTACTTC	CASADRGNEQYF
NA	TRBJ1-1	TRBV5-6	TRBD1	TGTGCCAGCAGACTGAGGGGGCAGGTCGAAGCTTTCTTT	CASRLRGQVEAFF
NA	TRBJ1-1	TRBV30	NA	TGTGCCTGGAGAAGGGACATGAACACTGAAGCTTTCTTT	CAWRRDMNTEAFF
once	TRBJ2-7	TRBV19	TRBD2	TGTGCCAGTAGTATAGATGGGTCGGGGGGAACCTACGAGCAGTACTTC	CASSIDGSGGTYEQYF
NA	TRBJ2-1	TRBV9	TRBD2	TGTGCCAGCAGCGTAGCTGGTAGCGGGAGGGCCCCCAATGAGCAGTTCTTC	CASSVAGSGRAPNEQFF
NA	TRBJ1-2	TRBV28	NA	TGTGCCAGCAGTTTAATCGGGGGGCGGGGCTATGGCTACACCTTC	CASSLIGGRGYGYTF
NA	TRBJ2-1	TRBV4-2	NA	TGTGCCAGCAGCCAAGATCAGACGGGATTTCTACAATATGAGCAGTTCTTC	CASSQDQTGFLQYEQFF